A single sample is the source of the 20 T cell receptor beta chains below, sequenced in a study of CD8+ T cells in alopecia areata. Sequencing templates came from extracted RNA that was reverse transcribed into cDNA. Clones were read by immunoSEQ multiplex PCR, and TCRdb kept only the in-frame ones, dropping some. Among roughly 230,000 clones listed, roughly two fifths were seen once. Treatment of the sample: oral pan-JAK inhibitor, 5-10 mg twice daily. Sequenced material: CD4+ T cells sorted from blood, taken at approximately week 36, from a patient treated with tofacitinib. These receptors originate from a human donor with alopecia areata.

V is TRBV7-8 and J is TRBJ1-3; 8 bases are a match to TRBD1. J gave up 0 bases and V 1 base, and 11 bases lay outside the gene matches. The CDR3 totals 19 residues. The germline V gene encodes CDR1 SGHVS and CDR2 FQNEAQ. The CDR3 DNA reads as TGTGCCAGCAGCTTAGGCCCCAGAGGGACAGGACTCTCTGGAAACACCATATATTTT. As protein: CASSLGPRGTGLSGNTIYF.

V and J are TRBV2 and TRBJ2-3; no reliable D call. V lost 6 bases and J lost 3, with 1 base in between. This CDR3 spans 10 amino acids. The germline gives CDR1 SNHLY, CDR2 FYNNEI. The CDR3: CASRTDTQYF. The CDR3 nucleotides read TGTGCCAGCAGAACAGATACGCAGTATTTT.

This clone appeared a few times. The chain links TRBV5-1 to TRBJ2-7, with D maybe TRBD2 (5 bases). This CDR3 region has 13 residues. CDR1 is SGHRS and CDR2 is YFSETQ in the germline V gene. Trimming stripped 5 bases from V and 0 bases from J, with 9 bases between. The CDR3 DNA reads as TGCGCCAGCAGTGAGCGGAGCTCCTACGAGCAGTACTTC. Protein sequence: CASSERSSYEQYF.

The CDR3 DNA reads TGCAGCGACAGGGGGATCGACACTGAAGCTTTCTTT. Its translation: CSDRGIDTEAFF. The genes are TRBV29-1 and TRBJ1-1; TRBD1 matches 8 bases. There are 12 residues in the CDR3. The V and J ends lost 7 bases and 3 bases, in that order; junction bases with no gene match: 4. In germline, CDR1 is SQVTM, CDR2 ANQGSEA.

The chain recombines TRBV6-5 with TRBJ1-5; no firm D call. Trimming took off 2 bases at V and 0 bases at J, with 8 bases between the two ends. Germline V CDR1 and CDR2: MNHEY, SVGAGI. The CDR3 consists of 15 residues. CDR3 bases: TGTGCCAGCAGTTACAGGCCAAATAGCAATCAGCCCCAGCATTTT. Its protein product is CASSYRPNSNQPQHF.

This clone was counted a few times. For the CDR3, the DNA is TGTGCCAGCAGCCAACAGGGGTACGCAGATACGCAGTATTTT. Residues: CASSQQGYADTQYF. The V call is TRBV14, the J call TRBJ2-3, with D perhaps matching TRBD1 (6 bases). The CDR3 runs to 14 residues. V was clipped by 2 bases and J by 4 bases, with 10 bases between them. Germline CDR1 is SGHDN and CDR2 is FVKESK.

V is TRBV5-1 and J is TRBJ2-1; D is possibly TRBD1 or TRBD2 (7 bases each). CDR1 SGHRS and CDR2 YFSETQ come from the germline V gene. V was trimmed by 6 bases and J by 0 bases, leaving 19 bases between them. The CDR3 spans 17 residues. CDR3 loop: CASTPRGGGSSYNEQFF. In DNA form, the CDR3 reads TGCGCCAGCACCCCTCGAGGGGGCGGGAGCTCCTACAATGAGCAGTTCTTC.

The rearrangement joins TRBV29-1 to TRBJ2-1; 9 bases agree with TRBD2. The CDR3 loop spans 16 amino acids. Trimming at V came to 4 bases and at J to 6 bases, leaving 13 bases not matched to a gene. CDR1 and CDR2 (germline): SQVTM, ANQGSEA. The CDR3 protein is CSVASSLSGSTNEQFF. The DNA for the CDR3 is TGCAGCGTTGCCTCCAGTCTTAGCGGGAGTACCAATGAGCAGTTCTTC.

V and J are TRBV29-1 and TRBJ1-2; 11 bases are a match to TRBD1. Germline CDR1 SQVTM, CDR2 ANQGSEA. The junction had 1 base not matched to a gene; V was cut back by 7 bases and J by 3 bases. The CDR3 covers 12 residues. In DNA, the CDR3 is TGCAGCGGGGACAGGGGGGACTATGGCTACACCTTC. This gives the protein CSGDRGDYGYTF.

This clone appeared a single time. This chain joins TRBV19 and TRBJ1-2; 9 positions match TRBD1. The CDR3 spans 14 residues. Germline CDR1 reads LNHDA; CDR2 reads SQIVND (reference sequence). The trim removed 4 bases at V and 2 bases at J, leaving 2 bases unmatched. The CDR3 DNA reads TGTGCCAGTAGTACCGGACAGGGGAACTATGGCTACACCTTC. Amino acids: CASSTGQGNYGYTF.

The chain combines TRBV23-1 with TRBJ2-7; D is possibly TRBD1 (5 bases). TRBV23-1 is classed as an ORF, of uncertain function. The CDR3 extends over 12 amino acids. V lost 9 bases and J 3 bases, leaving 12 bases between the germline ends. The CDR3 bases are TGCGCCAGACAGGTGAGGATCTACGAGCAGTACTTC. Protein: CARQVRIYEQYF.

The CDR3 protein is CASSLSVSTDTQYF. The CDR3 region has the DNA TGTGCCAGCAGCTTGTCCGTAAGCACAGATACGCAGTATTTT. V is TRBV7-7 and J is TRBJ2-3; D remains unclear. Germline CDR1 SSHAT, CDR2 FNYEAQ (reference sequence). V was cut by 3 bases and J by 0 bases, with 7 bases left in between. The CDR3 is 14 amino acids.

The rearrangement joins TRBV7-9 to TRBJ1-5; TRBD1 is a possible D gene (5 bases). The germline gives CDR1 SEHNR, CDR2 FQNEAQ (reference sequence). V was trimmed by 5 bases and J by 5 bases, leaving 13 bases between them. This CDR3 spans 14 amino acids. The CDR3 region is CASSRDAGDQPQHF. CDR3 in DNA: TGTGCCAGCAGCCGGGACGCCGGCGATCAGCCCCAGCATTTT. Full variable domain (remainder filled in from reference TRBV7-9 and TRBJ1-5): DTGVSQNPRHKITKRGQNVTFRCDPISEHNRLYWYRQTLGQGPEFLTYFQNEAQLEKSRLLSDRFSAERPKGSFSTLEIQRTEQGDSAMYLCASSRDAGDQPQHFGDGTRLSIL.

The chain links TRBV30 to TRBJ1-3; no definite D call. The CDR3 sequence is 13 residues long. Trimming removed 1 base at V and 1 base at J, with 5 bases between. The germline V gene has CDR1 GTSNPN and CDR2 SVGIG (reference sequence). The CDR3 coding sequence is TGTGCCTGGAGTGCTATATCTGGAAACACCATATATTTT. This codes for CAWSAISGNTIYF.

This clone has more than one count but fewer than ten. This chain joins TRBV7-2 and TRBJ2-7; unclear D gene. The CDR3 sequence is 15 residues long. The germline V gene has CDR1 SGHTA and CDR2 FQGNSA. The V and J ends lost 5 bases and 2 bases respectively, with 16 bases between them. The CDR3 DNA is TGTGCCAGCAGCGAGTCATTCGCCCCACCCTACGAGCAGTACTTC. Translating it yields CASSESFAPPYEQYF.

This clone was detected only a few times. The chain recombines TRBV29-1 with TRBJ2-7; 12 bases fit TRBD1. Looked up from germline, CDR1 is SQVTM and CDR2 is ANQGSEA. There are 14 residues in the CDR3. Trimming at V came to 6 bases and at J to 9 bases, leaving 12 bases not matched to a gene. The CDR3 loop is CSVATGTGGRGQYF. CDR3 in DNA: TGCAGCGTAGCAACCGGGACAGGGGGCCGGGGGCAGTACTTC.

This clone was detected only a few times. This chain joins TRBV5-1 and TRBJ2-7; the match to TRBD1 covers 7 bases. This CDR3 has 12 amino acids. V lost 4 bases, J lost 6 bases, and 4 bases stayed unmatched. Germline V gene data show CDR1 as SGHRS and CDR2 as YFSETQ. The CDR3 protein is CASSADRAEQYF. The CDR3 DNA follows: TGCGCCAGCAGCGCAGACAGGGCCGAGCAGTACTTC.

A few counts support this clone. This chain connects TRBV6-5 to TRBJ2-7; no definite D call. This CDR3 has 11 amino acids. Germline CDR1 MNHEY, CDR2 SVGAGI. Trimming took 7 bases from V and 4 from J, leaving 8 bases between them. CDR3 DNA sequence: TGTGCCAGCACCTTCCTGTACGAGCAGTACTTC. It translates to CASTFLYEQYF.

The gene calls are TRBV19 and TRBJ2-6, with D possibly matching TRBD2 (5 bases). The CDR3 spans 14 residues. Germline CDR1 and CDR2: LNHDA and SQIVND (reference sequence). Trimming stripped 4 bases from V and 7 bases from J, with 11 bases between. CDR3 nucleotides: TGTGCCAGTAGTACGGGGAATGGAGCCAACGTCCTGACTTTC. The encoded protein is CASSTGNGANVLTF.

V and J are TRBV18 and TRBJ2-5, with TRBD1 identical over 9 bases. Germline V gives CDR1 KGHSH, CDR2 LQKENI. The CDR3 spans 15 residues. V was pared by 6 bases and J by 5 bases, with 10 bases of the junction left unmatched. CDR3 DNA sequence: TGTGCCAGCTCGAGCCTACAGGGGGCTAAGGAGACCCAGTACTTC. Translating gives CASSSLQGAKETQYF.